This entry lists 15 T cell receptor beta chains sequenced from one sample in a study of T-cell reconstitution after alpha-beta-depleted transplantation in children. The authors prepared the TCRbeta library with unique molecular identifiers. In TCRdb, the PCR reads were re-called with MiXCR into one record per CDR3 protein. The profile shows some 600,000 distinct CDR3 sequences, roughly 13% of them singletons. The source was PBMCs, mostly from graft donor cells, collected 360 days after TCRalphabeta/CD19-depleted stem cell transplant. Source of these receptors: a male patient between 5 and 17 years old who had a stem cell transplant for acute myeloid leukemia, so the T cells may come from the graft donor.

This chain joins TRBV25-1 and TRBJ2-7; D ambiguous. Germline-derived CDR1 and CDR2 are MGHDK and SYGVNS. The CDR3 spans 14 residues. Trimming shortened V by 5 bases and J by 3 bases, and 14 bases separated the two germline ends. CDR3 region: CASSRWSVGYEQYF. CDR3 DNA sequence: TGTGCCAGCAGTCGATGGTCGGTCGGCTACGAGCAGTACTTC.

This rearrangement joins TRBV20-1 to TRBJ1-2; D is ambiguous. The CDR3 contains 12 residues. V was clipped by 0 bases and J by 5 bases, with 7 bases between them. Germline CDR1 is DFQATT and CDR2 is SNEGSKA (reference sequence). The CDR3 nucleotides read TGCAGTGCTAGAGAGGGATGGTATGGCTACACCTTC. Translation: CSAREGWYGYTF.

J is TRBJ2-1 and V is TRBV6-2 or TRBV6-3; 8 bases match TRBD2. V dropped 4 bases and J dropped 2; count of bases not matched to a gene: 7. CDR1 and CDR2 from the germline V gene are MNHEY and SVGEGT. This CDR3 is built from 16 residues. Here the CDR3 DNA reads TGTGCCAGCAGTTCTGCAACTAGCGGCCCCTACAATGAGCAGTTCTTC. Translation gives CASSSATSGPYNEQFF.

The chain carries TRBV7-6 and TRBJ2-2, with D maybe TRBD2 (5 bases). Germline CDR1 is SGHVS and CDR2 is FNYEAQ. The CDR3 totals 14 residues. Trimming stripped 2 bases from V and 5 bases from J, with 9 bases between. CDR3 loop: CASSLIGGTGELFF. In DNA form, the CDR3 reads TGTGCCAGCAGCTTAATCGGCGGGACCGGGGAGCTGTTTTTT.

This clonotype was seen more than once but under ten times. The chain combines TRBV4-2 with TRBJ2-7; D could derive from TRBD1 or TRBD2 (5 bases each). V was shortened by 3 bases and J by 0 bases, with 12 bases between the two germline ends. Germline lookup yields CDR1 LGHNA and CDR2 YNFKEQ. The CDR3 sequence is 15 residues long. This chain's CDR3 is CASSHPGPSSYEQYF. CDR3 sequence (DNA): TGTGCCAGCAGCCACCCGGGACCCAGCTCCTACGAGCAGTACTTC.

The chain uses TRBV13 and TRBJ2-5; 9 nucleotides match TRBD2. Germline trimming cut 3 bases from V and 5 bases from J; bases unmatched to any gene: 7. Germline assignment: CDR1 PRHDT and CDR2 FYEKMQ (reference sequence). This CDR3 spans 15 amino acids. CDR3 in amino acids: CASSFAGGTGETQYF. The CDR3 DNA follows: TGTGCCAGCAGCTTCGCGGGAGGGACTGGGGAGACCCAGTACTTC.

This clonotype has only a few counts. The rearrangement joins TRBV6-2 or TRBV6-3 to TRBJ1-4; 8 positions match TRBD1. This CDR3 comprises 14 residues. V shed 6 bases and J 8 bases; nucleotides not matched to a gene: 8. CDR1 and CDR2 (germline): MNHEY, SVGEGT. CDR3 protein: CASRGDRPQEKLFF. DNA for the CDR3: TGTGCCAGCAGGGGGGACAGGCCTCAGGAAAAACTGTTTTTT.

This clonotype was detected a few times. The chain joins TRBV28 to TRBJ2-5; perhaps TRBD2 as D (5 bases). The ends were cut back, 1 base at V and 13 bases at J, with 10 bases in the middle. The germline CDR1 and CDR2 sequences are MDHEN and SYDVKM. This CDR3 has 11 amino acids. CDR3 in DNA: TGTGCCAGCAGTTTATCCAGCGGAGTGTACTTC. As protein: CASSLSSGVYF.

This clonotype was seen only a few times. V usage is TRBV18 and J usage is TRBJ2-1; 10 nucleotides agree with TRBD2. The CDR3 sequence is 17 residues long. Germline V gene data show CDR1 as KGHSH and CDR2 as LQKENI. V was clipped by 1 base and J by 4 bases; unmatched bases: 7. CDR3 sequence reads: CASSPLPTSGHYNEQFF. The DNA of the CDR3 is TGTGCCAGCTCACCACTCCCGACTAGCGGGCATTACAATGAGCAGTTCTTC.

The rearrangement links TRBV24-1 to TRBJ2-7, with 10 bases identical to TRBD1. CDR1 and CDR2 from the germline V gene are KGHDR and SFDVKD. The CDR3 covers 15 residues. Trimming removed 8 bases from V and 0 bases from J; junction bases left unmatched: 6. The CDR3 reads CATNWDRGHSYEQYF. The CDR3 coding sequence is TGTGCCACCAACTGGGACAGGGGCCACTCCTACGAGCAGTACTTC.

The V gene is TRBV5-1, the J gene TRBJ2-1; 7 bases agree with TRBD2. CDR1 is SGHRS, CDR2 YFSETQ, per germline. J gave up 0 bases and V 4 bases, and 7 bases lay outside the gene matches. This CDR3 contains 16 residues. The CDR3 protein is CASSELALSSYNEQFF. The CDR3 bases are TGCGCCAGCAGCGAACTAGCGCTAAGCTCCTACAATGAGCAGTTCTTC. The full variable domain, with the rest looked up from reference TRBV5-1 and TRBJ2-1, is KAGVTQTPRYLIKTRGQQVTLSCSPISGHRSVSWYQQTPGQGLQFLFEYFSETQRNKGNFPGRFSGRQFSNSRSEMNVSTLELGDSALYLCASSELALSSYNEQFFGPGTRLTVL.

This clonotype showed up many times. The chain couples TRBV4-3 to TRBJ2-3; D tentatively fits TRBD1 or TRBD2 (5 bases each). Germline V gives CDR1 LGHNA, CDR2 YSLEER. V dropped 0 bases and J dropped 2 bases, with 12 bases sitting between them. This CDR3 region has 16 residues. CDR3 nucleotide sequence: TGCGCCAGCAGCCAAGAGAGGGGAGTGACCACAGATACGCAGTATTTT. Residues: CASSQERGVTTDTQYF.

This clonotype was observed a few times. The CDR3 does not close with the conserved phenylalanine or tryptophan, likely indicating a read error. No DNA is shown, since the ends of the CDR3 on it are uncertain; the CDR3 is the one TCRdb lists. The V call is TRBV23-1, the J call TRBJ2-5; the DNA was not used to check the table's D call, TRBD1. TRBV23-1 is an ORF, with its function uncertain. Including both end residues, the CDR3 is 12 amino acids long. The CDR3: CASILSRRARWD.

V gene TRBV29-1 combines with J gene TRBJ2-2; 11 bases are shared with TRBD1. Per germline, CDR1 SQVTM and CDR2 ANQGSEA. V lost 2 bases to trimming and J lost 6 bases; unmatched junction nucleotides: 2. The CDR3 sequence is 14 residues long. CDR3 sequence (DNA): TGCAGCGTTGAAAAGGACAGGGGGCCCGGGGAGCTGTTTTTT. Translation: CSVEKDRGPGELFF.

This clonotype appeared a few times. This CDR3 is CASSQDRTGGPWGEQFF. The CDR3 nucleotides read TGCGCCAGCAGCCAAGATAGAACGGGAGGGCCTTGGGGTGAGCAGTTCTTC. The chain carries TRBV4-3 and TRBJ2-1, with 8 bases that match TRBD2. Germline V lookup: CDR1 LGHNA, CDR2 YSLEER. After removal of 0 bases from V and 9 bases from J, the junction contained 13 bases not matched to a gene. This CDR3 comprises 17 residues.